This entry features one TCR beta chain sequence. These data originate in a study of long-term antiretroviral therapy in people with HIV. Sequencing used immunoSEQ v3.0 at survey level. Here immunoSEQ multiplex PCR was the method, and the copy in TCRdb shows in-frame clones only, minus some. Of more than 20,000 clones in the sample, about 88% are singletons; the top ten hold around 4.8%. This sample comprised unsorted PBMCs, obtained approximately 2.6 years after starting antiretroviral therapy. This receptor was identified in a man aged 35 to 55 with HIV.

The CDR3 loop reads CASSDRGGTNEKLFF. The CDR3 DNA sequence: TGCGCCAGCAGCGACCGAGGAGGAACTAATGAAAAACTGTTTTTT. The V and J genes are TRBV5-1 and TRBJ1-4; D is unresolved. Germline V lookup: CDR1 SGHRS, CDR2 YFSETQ. V dropped 4 bases and J dropped 1 base, with 11 bases sitting between them. There are 15 residues in the CDR3.